This T cell receptor (beta chain) was sequenced during a study of long-term antiretroviral therapy in people with HIV. About the study: Of all samples, the earliest predate the 2015 immediate-ART recommendation by about a decade.

They ran version v3.0 of the immunoSEQ assay at survey level. Method: immunoSEQ multiplex PCR; TCRdb's copy keeps in-frame clones and lacks some. Among some 25,000 clones listed, approximately 86% were seen once. CDR3 length: 12 residues. Germline CDR1 is MNHEY and CDR2 is SMNVEV (reference sequence). After removal of 9 bases from V and 5 bases from J, the junction contained 6 bases not matched to a gene. The TCR originated in a man aged 50 or older with HIV. V gene TRBV27 combines with J gene TRBJ2-5; TRBD2 matches 7 bases. The sequenced sample was unsorted PBMCs, obtained 1.2 years after starting antiretroviral therapy. The CDR3: CASSTAGETQYF. CDR3 in DNA: TGTGCCAGTTCGACAGCGGGGGAGACCCAGTACTTC.